One and the same sample provided the 9 T cell receptor beta chains below, sequenced in a study of cytomegalovirus exposure and HLA in healthy donors. The PCR made use of 60 Vbeta and 13 Jbeta primers. The table came from immunoSEQ multiplex PCR; TCRdb's copy has only in-frame clones and leaves some out. The table has 100,000 to 150,000 clones, around 78% seen once. Sequences were obtained from PBMCs. These receptors originate from a woman between 50 and 59 years old in good health and CMV-seronegative.

The V call is TRBV30, the J call TRBJ1-2; D unclear. The V gene lost 3 bases and the J gene lost 0 bases, with 14 bases spanning the gap. This CDR3 spans 15 amino acids. Germline V gene lookup returns CDR1 GTSNPN and CDR2 SVGIG (reference sequence). Here the CDR3 DNA reads TGTGCCTGGAGCCGCAGAGGGCCCACTAACTATGGCTACACCTTC. It specifies CAWSRRGPTNYGYTF.

The chain carries TRBV25-1 and TRBJ2-3; TRBD1 aligns across 7 bases. CDR1 is MGHDK, CDR2 SYGVNS, per germline. This CDR3 is 15 amino acids long. V shed 6 bases, J shed 1 base, and the junction held 7 bases outside the gene matches. DNA of the CDR3: TGTGCCAGCAGCCTACAGGGGAGCGGCACAGATACGCAGTATTTT. Translated, it gives CASSLQGSGTDTQYF.

The chain employs TRBV5-4 and TRBJ2-2; TRBD1 aligns across 7 bases. V was pared by 4 bases and J by 5 bases, with 8 bases of the junction left unmatched. The CDR3 runs 15 residues. Germline V gene sequence: CDR1 SGHNT, CDR2 YYREEE (reference sequence). CDR3 bases: TGTGCCAGCAGCCCCCCGACAGGGAGTACCGGGGAGCTGTTTTTT. It specifies CASSPPTGSTGELFF.

The chain is built from TRBV28 and TRBJ1-5, with no clear D. V gave up 4 bases and J gave up 5 bases, with 6 bases separating them. Germline assignment: CDR1 MDHEN and CDR2 SYDVKM. The CDR3 runs to 12 residues. The CDR3 DNA is TGTGCCAGCAGTTCGTATTATCAGCCCCAGCATTTT. This encodes CASSSYYQPQHF. Drawing the rest from reference TRBV28 and TRBJ1-5, the complete variable domain is DVKVTQSSRYLVKRTGEKVFLECVQDMDHENMFWYRQDPGLGLRLIYFSYDVKMKEKGDIPEGYSVSREKKERFSLILESASTNQTSMYLCASSSYYQPQHFGDGTRLSIL.

The chain employs TRBV5-4 and TRBJ2-1, with TRBD1 matching over 7 bases. The germline V gene encodes CDR1 SGHNT and CDR2 YYREEE (reference sequence). This CDR3 comprises 15 residues. Trimming took 5 bases from V and 4 from J; bases not matched to a gene: 9. Here the CDR3 DNA reads TGTGCCAGCAGATTACAGGGGCCCTTTTACAATGAGCAGTTCTTC. Translating gives CASRLQGPFYNEQFF.

The chain recombines TRBV5-5 with TRBJ1-1, with TRBD1 matching 8 bases. Trimming at V came to 2 bases and at J to 1 base, leaving 7 bases not matched to a gene. This CDR3 is 16 amino acids long. From germline, CDR1 is SGHKS and CDR2 YYEKEE (reference sequence). As DNA, the CDR3 is TGTGCCAGCAGCTTTAAGACAGGGGACGGGAACACTGAAGCTTTCTTT. Translation gives CASSFKTGDGNTEAFF. Using reference TRBV5-5 and TRBJ1-1 for the parts outside the CDR3, the full variable domain is DAGVTQSPTHLIKTRGQQVTLRCSPISGHKSVSWYQQVLGQGPQFIFQYYEKEERGRGNFPDRFSARQFPNYSSELNVNALLLGDSALYLCASSFKTGDGNTEAFFGQGTRLTVV.

The genes are TRBV7-6 and TRBJ1-5; D uncertain. Trimming removed 5 bases at V and 4 bases at J, with 12 bases between. Germline CDR1 is SGHVS and CDR2 is FNYEAQ. The CDR3 spans 14 residues. The CDR3: CASSPQMENQPQHF. In DNA, the CDR3 is TGTGCCAGCAGCCCACAAATGGAGAATCAGCCCCAGCATTTT.

This clone was counted between two and nine times. This chain uses TRBV6-5 with TRBJ2-1, with 12 bases aligning to TRBD1. V was pared by 6 bases and J by 10 bases, with 7 bases of the junction left unmatched. The CDR3 is 14 residues long. The germline gives CDR1 MNHEY, CDR2 SVGAGI. CDR3 coding DNA: TGTGCCAGCAGCCTCCTAGGGACAGGGGGCGAGCAGTTCTTC. It encodes CASSLLGTGGEQFF.

This chain joins TRBV5-1 and TRBJ2-2, with D possibly matching TRBD1 (5 bases). Per germline, CDR1 SGHRS and CDR2 YFSETQ. The CDR3 is 13 residues long. Trimming pared 0 bases from V and 6 bases from J, leaving 6 bases between. CDR3 sequence (DNA): TGCGCCAGCAGCTTGGTAGGGGCCGGGGAGCTGTTTTTT. As protein: CASSLVGAGELFF.